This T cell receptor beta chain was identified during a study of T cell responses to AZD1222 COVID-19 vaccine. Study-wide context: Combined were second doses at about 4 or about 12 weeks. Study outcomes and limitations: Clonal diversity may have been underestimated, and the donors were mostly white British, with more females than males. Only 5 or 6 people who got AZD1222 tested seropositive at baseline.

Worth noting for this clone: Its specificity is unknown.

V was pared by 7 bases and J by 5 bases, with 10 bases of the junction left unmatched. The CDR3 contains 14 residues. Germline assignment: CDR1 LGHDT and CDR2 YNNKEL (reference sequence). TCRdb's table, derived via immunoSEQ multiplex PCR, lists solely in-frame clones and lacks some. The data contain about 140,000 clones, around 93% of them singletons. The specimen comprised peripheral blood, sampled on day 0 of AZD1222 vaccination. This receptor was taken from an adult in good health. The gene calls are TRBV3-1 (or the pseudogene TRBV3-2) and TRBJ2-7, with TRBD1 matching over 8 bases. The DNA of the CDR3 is TGTGCCAGCACCACCAGGGGGCCCGGGAACGAGCAGTACTTC. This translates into CASTTRGPGNEQYF.